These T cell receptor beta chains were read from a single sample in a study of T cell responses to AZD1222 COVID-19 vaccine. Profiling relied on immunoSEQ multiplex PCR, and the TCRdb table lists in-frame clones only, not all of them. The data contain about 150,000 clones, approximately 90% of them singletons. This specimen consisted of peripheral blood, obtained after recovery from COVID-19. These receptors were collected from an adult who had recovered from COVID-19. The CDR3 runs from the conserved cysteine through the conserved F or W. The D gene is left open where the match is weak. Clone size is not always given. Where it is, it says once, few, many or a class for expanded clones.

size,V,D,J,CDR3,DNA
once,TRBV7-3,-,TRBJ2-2,CASSFYGSGELFF,TGTGCCAGCAGCTTTTATGGATCCGGGGAGCTGTTTTTT
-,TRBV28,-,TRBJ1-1,CASRVQGAAEAFF,TGTGCCAGCAGAGTACAGGGAGCGGCTGAAGCTTTCTTT
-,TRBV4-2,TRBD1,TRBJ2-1,CASSQDGLGGQGFNNEQFF,TGTGCCAGCAGCCAAGATGGGCTCGGGGGACAGGGGTTTAATAATGAGCAGTTCTTC
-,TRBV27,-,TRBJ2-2,CASSLSAAVTGELFF,TGTGCCAGCAGTTTATCGGCAGCGGTCACCGGGGAGCTGTTTTTT
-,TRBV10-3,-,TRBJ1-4,CAISGYNEKLFF,TGTGCCATCAGTGGATATAATGAAAAACTGTTTTTT
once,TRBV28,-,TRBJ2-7,CASSFSEQLLYEQYF,TGTGCCAGCAGTTTCTCCGAACAGCTACTCTACGAGCAGTACTTC
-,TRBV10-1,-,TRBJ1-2,CASRKGFYGYTF,TGCGCCAGCCGGAAAGGCTTCTATGGCTACACCTTC
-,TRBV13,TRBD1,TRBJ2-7,CASSSGPGTGDYEQYF,TGTGCCAGCAGCTCCGGTCCCGGGACAGGGGACTACGAGCAGTACTTC
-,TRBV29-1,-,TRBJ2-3,CSVGGVADTQYF,TGCAGCGTTGGTGGGGTGGCAGATACGCAGTATTTT
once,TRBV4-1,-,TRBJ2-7,CASSQDTGLTYEQYF,TGCGCCAGCAGCCAAGATACAGGACTAACCTACGAGCAGTACTTC
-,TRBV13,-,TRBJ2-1,CASSLERYNEQFF,TGTGCCAGCAGCTTAGAACGGTACAATGAGCAGTTCTTC
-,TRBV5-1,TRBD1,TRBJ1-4,CASSTGQGGEKLFF,TGCGCCAGCAGCACGGGACAGGGTGGTGAAAAACTGTTTTTT
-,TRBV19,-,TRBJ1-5,CASKPSVYDQPQHF,TGTGCCAGTAAGCCCAGTGTTTACGATCAGCCCCAGCATTTT
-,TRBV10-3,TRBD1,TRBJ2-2,CAITSAGGQSNANTGELFF,TGTGCCATCACCAGTGCTGGGGGACAGTCTAACGCGAACACCGGGGAGCTGTTTTTT
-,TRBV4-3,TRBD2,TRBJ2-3,CASSQDGSSGATDTQYF,TGCGCCAGCAGCCAAGATGGGTCTAGCGGGGCCACAGATACGCAGTATTTT
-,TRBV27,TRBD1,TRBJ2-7,CASSRSGGRQYF,TGTGCCAGCAGTAGATCAGGGGGCAGGCAGTACTTC
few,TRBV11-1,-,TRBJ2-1,CASSVDHVYNEQFF,TGTGCCAGCAGCGTGGATCACGTATACAATGAGCAGTTCTTC
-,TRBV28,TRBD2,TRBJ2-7,CASSSGGSSYEQYF,TGTGCCAGCAGTTCGGGCGGGAGCTCCTACGAGCAGTACTTC